The present T cell receptor (beta chain) was sequenced within a study of blood T cell repertoires in COVID-19 (TCRdb year 2020). Regarding the research as a whole: Collaborator samples came from the United States, Italy and Spain and covered acute and convalescent phases of COVID-19. The prospective study material was composed of cDNA or gDNA derived from T cells, B-cell-depleted T cells, or PBMCs. Deeply sampled blood TCRbeta repertoires from subjects exposed to, actively infected with, or recovered from COVID-19 were included in the dataset. The repertoires were released in a freely available public database intended as a resource for research on the immune response to SARS-CoV-2. The samples were drawn from two sources: the first 160 participants of the ongoing ImmuneRACE study, and about 1,300 subjects contributed by 6 global collaborators. Sample metadata almost always included a de-identified subject ID, COVID-19 status, age in years and sex. Where available, HLA class I and class II types were obtained from metadata supplied by the sample provider rather than from assay-based typing.

Germline trimming amounts to 5 bases on V and 5 bases on J, with 5 as the count of junction bases outside the gene matches. The CDR3 covers 14 residues, taking in both the cysteine and the phenylalanine. The entry retains the CDR3 DNA only, 42 bases that are in frame from base 1. Based on the germline V gene, the CDR1 and CDR2 sequences are MDHEN and SYDVKM. Collaborating institutions collected whole blood in K2EDTA tubes following their own protocols. For TCRbeta analysis, collaborators shipped samples as frozen whole blood, isolated PBMCs, or DNA extracted from either of those sample types. The research as a whole found: The quantity of clinical and demographic metadata differed by source and by participant and was supplied without curation.

This clone was seen a single time. The antigen it binds to is not known. Base quality data are lacking; no much larger clone is found one base away. TCRbeta CDR3 regions were amplified from genomic DNA by means of the immunoSEQ Assay, a bias-controlled multiplex PCR. Processing in the source paper ran as follows. Within the assay, amplification of reference gene primers was used to estimate how many nucleated cells each sample contained. Sequence reads were collapsed and filtered to measure the absolute abundance of every unique TCRbeta CDR3 rearrangement. For each sample, productive Simpson clonality was calculated by taking the square root of Simpson's diversity index across productive rearrangements. The table was pulled from immuneACCESS by TCRdb, which kept in-frame rearrangements only. Such tables lose some clones; where checked, under half of the loss comes from unresolved V genes, and the rest has no known cause. The V and J calls and clone size were taken over from that table, and D and trimming were inferred from the DNA. The sample records about 380,000 clones, approximately 81% of which are singletons. In total, the top ten clones hold more than 3% of the sample.

Source material: peripheral blood. This receptor was taken from a woman between 18 and 29 years old with acute or convalescent COVID-19. The rearranged chain carries TRBV28 and TRBJ1-2; the central 10 bases match TRBD1. In nucleotide form, the sequence is TGTGCCAGCAGTCGGACAGGGGGGGTATATGGCTACACCTTC. Its protein is CASSRTGGVYGYTF.